The following is a TCR beta chain sequence with its context. Germline values: CDR1 SGHRS, CDR2 YFSETQ. With 3 bases clipped from V and 1 base from J, the junction kept 4 bases outside the gene matches. There are 18 residues in the CDR3. This sample was taken from a study of shared clonotypes between healthy human individuals. Study information: A couple of women and a few men aged 18 to 49 made up the donors.

An even split of each subset's genomic DNA across several immunoSEQ plates was performed. Source study methods: ImmunoSEQ output held junction-only sequences without quality scores, so filtering differed. Assay: immunoSEQ multiplex PCR; the TCRdb copy retains only in-frame clones and omits some. That table is the source of V, J and clone size, and D and trimming were worked out from the DNA. The table includes around 1.6 million clones, around 98% detected once. Negatively enriched CD4+ T cells were divided by CD45RA into naive and memory. This clonotype was obtained from a man aged 25 to 40 in good health. The chain employs TRBV5-1 and TRBJ2-2; 15 bases agree with TRBD2. Sequenced sample: naive CD4+ T cells sorted from blood. The subset was: CD45RA+ positively selected. CDR3 sequence reads: CASSWGLAGGRNTGELFF. The CDR3 DNA reads TGCGCCAGCAGCTGGGGACTAGCGGGAGGAAGGAACACCGGGGAGCTGTTTTTT.